This T cell receptor (beta chain) was found in a study of T cells after somatic rescue of genetic block. Assay used: immunoSEQ multiplex PCR; TCRdb lists only in-frame clones, some missing. The profile shows approximately 12,000 clones, approximately 74% of them singletons. V was shortened by 1 base and J by 8 bases, with 15 bases between the two germline ends. CDR3 length equals 15 residues. The germline CDR1 and CDR2 sequences are SGHTA and FQGNSA. The V gene is TRBV7-2, the J gene TRBJ2-1, with D possibly called TRBD1 or TRBD2 (5 bases each). The sample comprised peripheral blood mononuclear cells (PBMCs). The sequence derives from a boy between 10 and 17 years old. The CDR3 spells CASSLGGPFRDEQFF. CDR3 bases: TGTGCCAGCAGCTTAGGGGGACCATTTCGGGATGAGCAGTTCTTC.